The subject of this entry is one T cell receptor beta chain. Its specific antigen is unknown. To determine HCMV serostatus, a commercial ELISA kit was used to detect HCMV-specific IgG in serum. Ficoll density gradient centrifugation was used to isolate peripheral blood mononuclear cells from blood. This sample was included in a study of T cells expressing NK-cell markers (dated by TCRdb to about 2020). Regarding the complete study: TCR beta-chain repertoires were profiled in sorted CD3+CD56+NKG2C+, CD3+CD56+NKG2C- and CD3+CD56-NKG2C+ T-cell subsets from seven or eight donors. The libraries were sequenced on Illumina HiSeq 2000/2500, MiSeq or NextSeq, producing 2 x 150 bp reads. Among the eight sequenced donors, only one was HCMV-seronegative, while the other seven were HCMV-seropositive. The study sequenced eight donors, all healthy volunteers chosen at random: three men and five women. Overall results and qualifications from the work: Those dominant clonotypes were again the most abundant among CD3+CD56-NKG2C+ cells in a handful of donors, at about 28.3-60.1%. In about six donors, the dominant CD3+CD56+NKG2C+ clonotypes were found to rank among the top 10 CD8+ clonotypes and to make up about 1.0-7.5% of CD8+ T cells. Whether the expanded NKG2C-expressing T cell clones were specific for HCMV antigens remained unclear.

Reads for this sample came from an Illumina HiSeq 2000. 5'RACE template switching, by which a universal primer site and unique molecular identifiers were added, was used to make TCR beta cDNA libraries. cDNA synthesis was primed from the TCR beta constant segment and was followed by two successive PCR amplification steps. As for how the authors treated the data: Reads were demultiplexed and grouped by UMI with MIGEC, and clonotypes were assembled and quantified with MiTCR. To remove erroneous sequences, TCR cDNA sequences were retained only when supported by two or more reads. The tcR package was used for downstream repertoire analysis, with clonotypes matched between fractions based on CDR3 nucleotide sequence plus V segment. VDJmatch was used to annotate antigen specificity against VDJdb, with one amino acid substitution allowed in CDR3. One entry per CDR3 protein sequence results from the TCRdb reprocessing of the reads, with DNA left out. The V and J calls and clone size are TCRdb's, not the authors'. For this sample, the table gives some 410,000 distinct CDR3 sequences. About 7.1% of the sample is taken by the ten largest.

CDR1 and CDR2 are read off the germline V gene (reference sequence) as LNHNV and YYDKDF. The CDR3 measures 16 amino acids from cysteine to phenylalanine. No coding sequence is recorded. The clonotype was recovered from a woman aged 18-70 years in good health. Recombination connected TRBV15 to TRBJ2-1; TCRdb calls TRBD2, which cannot be checked without DNA. The sequencing sample was made of blood T cells: a sorted CD56 or NKG2C T cell subset, CD4+ or CD8+ T cells, or bulk PBMC T cells (not recorded which). The CDR3 sequence is CATSPHVGLARNEQFF.